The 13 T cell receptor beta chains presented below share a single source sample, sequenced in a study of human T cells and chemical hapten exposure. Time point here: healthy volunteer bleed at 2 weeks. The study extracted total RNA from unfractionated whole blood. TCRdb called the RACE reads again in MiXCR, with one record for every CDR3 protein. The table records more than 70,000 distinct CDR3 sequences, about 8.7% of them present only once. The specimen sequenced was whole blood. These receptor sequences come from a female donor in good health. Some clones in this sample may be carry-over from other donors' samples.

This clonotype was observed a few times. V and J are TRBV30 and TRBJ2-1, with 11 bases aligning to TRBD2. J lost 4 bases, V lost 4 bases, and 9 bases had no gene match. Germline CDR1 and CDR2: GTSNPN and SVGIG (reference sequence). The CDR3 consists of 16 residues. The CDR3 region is CAWTPRGTSGYNEQFF. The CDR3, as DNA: TGTGCCTGGACCCCCCGAGGGACTAGCGGATACAATGAGCAGTTCTTC. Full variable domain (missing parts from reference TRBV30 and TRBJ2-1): SQTIHQWPATLVQPVGSPLSLECTVEGTSNPNLYWYRQAAGRGLQLLFYSVGIGQISSEVPQNLSASRPQDRQFILSSKKLLLSDSGFYLCAWTPRGTSGYNEQFFGPGTRLTVL.

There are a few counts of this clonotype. The CDR3 nucleotides read TGTGCCAGCAGTTGGGGTCGGCTAAGAGACACAGATACGCAGTATTTT. It specifies CASSWGRLRDTDTQYF. The chain couples TRBV6-2 or TRBV6-3 to TRBJ2-3; D call uncertain. The CDR3 has 16 residues. Trimming cost V 4 bases and J 2 bases, with 16 bases left between them. Per the germline V gene, CDR1 is MNHEY and CDR2 is SVGEGT.

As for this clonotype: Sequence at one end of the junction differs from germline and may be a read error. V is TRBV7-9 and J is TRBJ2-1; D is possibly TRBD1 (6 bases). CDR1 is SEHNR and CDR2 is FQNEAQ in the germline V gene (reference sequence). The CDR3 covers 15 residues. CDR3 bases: TGTACCAGCAGCTTGGACAGCTACACCTACAATGAGCAGTTCTTC. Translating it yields CTSSLDSYTYNEQFF.

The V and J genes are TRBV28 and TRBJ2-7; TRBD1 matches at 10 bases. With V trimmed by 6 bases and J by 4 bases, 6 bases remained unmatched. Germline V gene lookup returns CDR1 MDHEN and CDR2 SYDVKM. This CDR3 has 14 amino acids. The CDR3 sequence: CASSYGTGDYEQYF. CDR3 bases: TGTGCCAGCAGCTACGGGACAGGGGATTACGAGCAGTACTTC.

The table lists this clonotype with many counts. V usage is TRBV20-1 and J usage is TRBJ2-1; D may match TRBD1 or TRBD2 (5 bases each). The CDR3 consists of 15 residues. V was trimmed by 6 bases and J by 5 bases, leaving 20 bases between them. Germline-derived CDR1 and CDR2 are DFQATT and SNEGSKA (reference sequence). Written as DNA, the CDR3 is TGCAGTGCAAGGGACCCAAAAAGAGTAAACAATGAGCAGTTCTTC. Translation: CSARDPKRVNNEQFF.

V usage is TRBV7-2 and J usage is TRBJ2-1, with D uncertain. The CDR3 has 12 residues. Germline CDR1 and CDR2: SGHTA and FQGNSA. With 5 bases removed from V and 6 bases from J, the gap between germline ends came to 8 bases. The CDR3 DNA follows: TGTGCCAGCAGCCCCGGTTCCAATGAGCAGTTCTTC. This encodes CASSPGSNEQFF.

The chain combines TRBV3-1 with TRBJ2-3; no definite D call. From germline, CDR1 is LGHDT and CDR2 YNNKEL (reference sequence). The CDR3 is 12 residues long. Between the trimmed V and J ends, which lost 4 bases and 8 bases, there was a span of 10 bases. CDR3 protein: CASSRRQSTQYF. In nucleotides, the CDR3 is TGTGCCAGCAGCCGTCGTCAGTCTACGCAGTATTTT.

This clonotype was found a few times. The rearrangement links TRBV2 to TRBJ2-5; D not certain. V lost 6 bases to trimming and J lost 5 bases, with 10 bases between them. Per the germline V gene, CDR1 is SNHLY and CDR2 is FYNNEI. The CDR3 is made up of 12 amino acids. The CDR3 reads CASRKRKETQYF. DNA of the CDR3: TGTGCCAGCAGGAAAAGGAAGGAGACCCAGTACTTC.

The CDR3 nucleotides are TGTGCCAGCAGCTCCTATTCGGGAGCATCTTACGAGCAGTACTTC. As protein: CASSSYSGASYEQYF. This sequence joins TRBV11-2 and TRBJ2-7; possible D gene TRBD2, 6 bases. V lost 4 bases to trimming and J lost 4 bases, with 17 bases between them. The CDR3 spans 15 residues. Germline-derived CDR1 and CDR2 are SGHAT and FQNNGV.

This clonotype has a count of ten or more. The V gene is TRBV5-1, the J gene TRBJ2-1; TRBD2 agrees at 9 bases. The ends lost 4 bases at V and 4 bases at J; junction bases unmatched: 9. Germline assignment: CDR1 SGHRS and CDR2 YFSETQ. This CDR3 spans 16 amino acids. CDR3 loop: CASSPRLAVSYNEQFF. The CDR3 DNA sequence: TGCGCCAGCAGCCCTAGACTAGCGGTCTCATACAATGAGCAGTTCTTC. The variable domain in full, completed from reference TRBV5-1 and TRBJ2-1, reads KAGVTQTPRYLIKTRGQQVTLSCSPISGHRSVSWYQQTPGQGLQFLFEYFSETQRNKGNFPGRFSGRQFSNSRSEMNVSTLELGDSALYLCASSPRLAVSYNEQFFGPGTRLTVL.

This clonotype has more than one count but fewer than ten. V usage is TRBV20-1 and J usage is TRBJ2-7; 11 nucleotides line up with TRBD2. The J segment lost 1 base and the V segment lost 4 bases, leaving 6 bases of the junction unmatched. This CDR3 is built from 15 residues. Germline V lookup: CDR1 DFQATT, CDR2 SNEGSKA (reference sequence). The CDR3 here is CSAISGTSGSYEQYF. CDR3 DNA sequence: TGCAGTGCTATCTCCGGGACTAGCGGTTCCTACGAGCAGTACTTC.

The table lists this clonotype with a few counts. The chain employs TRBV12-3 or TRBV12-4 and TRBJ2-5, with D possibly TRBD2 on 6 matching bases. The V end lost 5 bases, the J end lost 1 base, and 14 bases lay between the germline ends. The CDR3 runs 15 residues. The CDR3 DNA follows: TGTGCCAGCAGTCTGCGACTAGGGGCCCAAGAGACCCAGTACTTC. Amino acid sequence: CASSLRLGAQETQYF.

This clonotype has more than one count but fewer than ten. CDR3 loop: CSVEDPYPGVYF. The CDR3 DNA is TGCAGCGTTGAAGACCCTTATCCCGGGGTGTATTTT. The chain has TRBV29-1 and TRBJ2-3; D possibly corresponds to TRBD2 (5 bases). CDR1 and CDR2 from the germline V gene are SQVTM and ANQGSEA. The CDR3 has 12 amino acids. With 0 bases removed from V and 14 bases from J, the gap between germline ends came to 15 bases.